This paragraph covers one TCR beta chain sequence. The target antigen is unknown. The sample originates from a study of monozygotic twins with inflammatory bowel disease. Whole blood served as the source of total RNA, and no T cell sorting took place. Study-level findings and limits: Especially with disease activity, IBD patients shared fewer clonotypes with others than healthy twins did. The results supported no single strong signal or clonotype associated with IBD.

From germline, CDR1 is MNHEY and CDR2 SMNVEV (reference sequence). CDR3 length: 15 residues. TCR libraries were prepared from 3,500 to 4,000 ng total RNA each. TCRdb reanalyzed the 5' RACE reads and collapses them to one entry per CDR3 protein, without DNA. The sample yields around 380,000 distinct CDR3 sequences, of which the top ten take up 2.4%. This receptor was identified in a human donor with ulcerative colitis or Crohn's disease, or a healthy co-twin of an affected twin (not recorded which). Sequences were obtained from blood. V gene TRBV27 combines with J gene TRBJ2-5; with no DNA, the TCRdb D assignment of TRBD1 cannot be verified. The CDR3 here is CASSWKGQGFGTQYF.